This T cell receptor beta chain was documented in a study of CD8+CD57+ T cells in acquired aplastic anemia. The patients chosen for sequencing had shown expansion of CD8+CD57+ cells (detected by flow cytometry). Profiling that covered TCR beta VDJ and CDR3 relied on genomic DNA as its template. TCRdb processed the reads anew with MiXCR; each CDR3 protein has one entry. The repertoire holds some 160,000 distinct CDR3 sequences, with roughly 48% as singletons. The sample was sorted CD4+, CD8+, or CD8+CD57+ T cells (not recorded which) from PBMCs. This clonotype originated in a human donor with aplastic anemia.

DNA of the CDR3: TGTGCCAGTCGCGCACAATCGGAGGGCTACACCTTC. This translates into CASRAQSEGYTF. The chain couples TRBV7-9 to TRBJ1-2; D is unresolved. Trimming took off 9 bases at V and 8 bases at J, with 16 bases between the two ends. The CDR3 runs to 12 residues. Germline V gives CDR1 SEHNR, CDR2 FQNEAQ (reference sequence).